The 18 T cell receptor beta chains below all came from one sample that was sequenced in a study of T-cell reconstitution after alpha-beta-depleted transplantation in children. Library preparation (for TCRbeta) was performed with unique molecular identifiers. One entry per CDR3 protein results from TCRdb running MiXCR on the PCR reads. This table has about 7,400 distinct CDR3 sequences, approximately 29% appearing once. Specimen: peripheral blood, collected 60 days after TCRalphabeta/CD19-depleted stem cell transplant. These receptors were collected from a boy in the first two years of life who had a stem cell transplant for SCID, so the T cells may come from the graft donor.

V gene TRBV20-1 combines with J gene TRBJ2-7, with 9 bases identical to TRBD2. CDR1 and CDR2 from the germline V gene are DFQATT and SNEGSKA (reference sequence). J gave up 6 bases and V 7 bases, and 13 bases lay outside the gene matches. This CDR3 has 14 residues. The CDR3 region has the DNA TGCAGTGGTGGTCGCGGCCTAGCGGGATCCGAGCAGTACTTC. It encodes CSGGRGLAGSEQYF.

This clonotype is labeled as medium-sized. The chain uses TRBV20-1 and TRBJ1-4; the match to TRBD1 covers 7 bases. This CDR3 contains 12 residues. J was trimmed by 10 bases and V by 6 bases; bases with no gene match: 8. Per the germline V gene, CDR1 is DFQATT and CDR2 is SNEGSKA (reference sequence). In nucleotides, the CDR3 is TGCAGTGCCGACAGGGTTGGGCGAAAACTGTTTTTT. Protein product: CSADRVGRKLFF.

V gene TRBV10-2 combines with J gene TRBJ2-7, with D uncertain. The V and J ends lost 2 bases and 3 bases respectively, with 14 bases between them. The length of the CDR3 is 15 residues. Germline V gene lookup returns CDR1 WSHSY and CDR2 SAAADI. The CDR3 DNA reads as TGCGCCAGCAGTGAGGCTATCCCCTTTAACTACGAGCAGTACTTC. It translates to CASSEAIPFNYEQYF.

V usage is TRBV6-2 or TRBV6-3 and J usage is TRBJ1-1; 8 bases align to TRBD1. Per the germline V gene, CDR1 is MNHEY and CDR2 is SVGEGT. V shed 2 bases and J 3 bases; nucleotides not matched to a gene: 5. The CDR3 has 15 amino acids. CDR3 sequence: CASSYLGQGYTEAFF. In DNA form, the CDR3 reads TGTGCCAGCAGTTACCTAGGACAGGGATACACTGAAGCTTTCTTT.

This clonotype was counted ten times or more. V and J are TRBV20-1 and TRBJ2-3; no reliable D call. The CDR3 loop spans 12 amino acids. Trimming took 3 bases from V and 4 from J, leaving 8 bases between them. Germline loops: CDR1 DFQATT, CDR2 SNEGSKA (reference sequence). Here the CDR3 reads CSARAAADTQYF. The CDR3 DNA follows: TGCAGTGCTAGGGCAGCAGCAGATACGCAGTATTTT.

This clonotype was recorded at least ten times. J is TRBJ2-5 and V is TRBV6-5, with TRBD2 matching 13 bases. CDR1 MNHEY and CDR2 SVGAGI come from the germline V gene. With 4 bases clipped from V and 4 bases from J, the junction kept 9 bases outside the gene matches. The CDR3 covers 17 residues. CDR3 sequence: CASSLLAGGPGGETQYF. The CDR3 DNA reads as TGTGCCAGCAGTTTACTAGCGGGGGGGCCGGGGGGAGAGACCCAGTACTTC.

In its sample, this clonotype was seen a few times. This clone may be a read error of a much larger clone one base away. V is TRBV20-1 and J is TRBJ1-6; D is possibly TRBD1 (5 bases). The CDR3 has 18 residues. The germline V gene has CDR1 DFQATT and CDR2 SNEGSKA (reference sequence). The CDR3 bases are TGCTGTGCTAGAGATTGGGGGGGTCACCTATTTTATAATTCACCCCTCCACTTT. Translation: CCARDWGGHLFYNSPLHF.

This clonotype counts as medium-sized (0.01 to 0.1%). V usage is TRBV24-1 and J usage is TRBJ1-1; weak D call: TRBD1 (6 bases). Germline CDR1 reads KGHDR; CDR2 reads SFDVKD. V lost 7 bases, J lost 5 bases, and 19 bases lay in between. The CDR3 runs to 15 residues. The CDR3 loop reads CATRYRGGRETEAFF. CDR3 DNA: TGTGCCACCAGGTACCGGGGGGGGCGAGAGACTGAAGCTTTCTTT.

This clonotype was counted many times. V gene TRBV11-2 combines with J gene TRBJ2-5; 7 positions agree with TRBD1. Germline trimming cut 3 bases from V and 5 bases from J; bases unmatched to any gene: 12. This CDR3 comprises 16 residues. Germline values: CDR1 SGHAT, CDR2 FQNNGV. This CDR3 is CASSLGTVPSRETQYF. CDR3 in DNA: TGTGCCAGCAGCTTGGGGACAGTTCCCTCACGTGAGACCCAGTACTTC.

By frequency in the sample, this clonotype is medium-sized. The chain combines TRBV12-5 with TRBJ2-2; 7 nucleotides align to TRBD1. This CDR3 spans 14 amino acids. Germline V CDR1 and CDR2: LGHNT, FRNRAP. The V and J ends lost 3 bases and 9 bases, in that order; junction bases with no gene match: 7. The CDR3, as DNA: TGTGCTAGTGGTTTTGGGACAGAAGGCCGGGAGCTGTTTTTT. Its protein is CASGFGTEGRELFF.

This clonotype was counted at least ten times. V is TRBV3-1 and J is TRBJ1-1, with TRBD1 identical over 8 bases. The CDR3 consists of 15 residues. After removal of 4 bases from V and 0 bases from J, the junction contained 4 bases not matched to a gene. Germline lookup yields CDR1 LGHDT and CDR2 YNNKEL (reference sequence). CDR3 loop: CASSLYRGMNTEAFF. The CDR3 DNA is TGTGCCAGCAGCCTCTACAGGGGGATGAACACTGAAGCTTTCTTT.

In this sample, this clonotype is medium-sized (0.01 to 0.1%). This rearrangement joins TRBV5-1 to TRBJ1-4; the D is unclear. From germline, CDR1 is SGHRS and CDR2 YFSETQ. The germline V and J ends were trimmed by 2 bases and 3 bases, with 14 bases remaining between them. This CDR3 spans 16 amino acids. CDR3 region: CASSFPPIDPNEKLFF. CDR3 nucleotide sequence: TGCGCCAGCAGCTTCCCACCCATCGATCCTAATGAAAAACTGTTTTTT.

This clonotype occurred many times. This sequence joins TRBV27 and TRBJ2-7, with 7 bases that match TRBD1. Germline CDR1 MNHEY, CDR2 SMNVEV (reference sequence). Losses at the gene ends were 2 bases for V and 3 bases for J; bases not matched to a gene: 13. This CDR3 spans 17 amino acids. CDR3 sequence: CASSLRNRQGLGYEQYF. The CDR3, as DNA: TGTGCCAGCAGTTTAAGAAACCGACAGGGTCTGGGCTACGAGCAGTACTTC.

CDR3 in DNA: TGCAGTGCTAGAGATCGAGCTGGACTAGCGAATTCCGAGCAGTACTTC. Its protein is CSARDRAGLANSEQYF. The V call is TRBV20-1, the J call TRBJ2-7; 9 nucleotides agree with TRBD2. This CDR3 contains 16 residues. J was trimmed by 6 bases and V by 0 bases; bases with no gene match: 12. Per germline, CDR1 DFQATT and CDR2 SNEGSKA (reference sequence).

The V gene is TRBV12-3 or TRBV12-4, the J gene TRBJ1-1, with D uncertain. V dropped 8 bases and J dropped 2 bases, with 12 bases sitting between them. The CDR3 spans 13 residues. The DNA for the CDR3 is TGTGCCAGCGTCCGGGCCGTCAACACTGAAGCTTTCTTT. Translation gives CASVRAVNTEAFF.

This clonotype has only a few counts. The chain couples TRBV24-1 to TRBJ2-7, with 11 bases lining up with TRBD1. From germline, CDR1 is KGHDR and CDR2 SFDVKD. The CDR3 covers 15 residues. After removal of 2 bases from V and 5 bases from J, the junction contained 4 bases not matched to a gene. CDR3 nucleotide sequence: TGTGCCACCAGTGATTCCGGACAGGGGGCGCACGAGCAGTACTTC. Its protein is CATSDSGQGAHEQYF.

The gene calls are TRBV3-1 and TRBJ2-1, with D tentatively TRBD2 (5 bases). Germline V gives CDR1 LGHDT, CDR2 YNNKEL (reference sequence). V was clipped by 11 bases and J by 2 bases, with 25 bases between them. This CDR3 comprises 17 residues. The CDR3 sequence: CACCQEVQWEPYNEQFF. The CDR3 nucleotides are TGTGCCTGCTGCCAGGAGGTCCAGTGGGAACCCTACAATGAGCAGTTCTTC.

This clonotype showed up just a few times. The V gene is TRBV7-8, the J gene TRBJ1-6, with 10 bases that match TRBD1. The V gene's germline CDR1 is SGHVS and CDR2 FQNEAQ. This CDR3 comprises 15 residues. The V gene end was trimmed by 5 bases and the J gene end by 3 bases; junction bases not matched to a gene: 1. Here the CDR3 DNA reads TGTGCCAGCAGCGGGACAGGGGACTATAATTCACCCCTCCACTTT. Translation: CASSGTGDYNSPLHF.